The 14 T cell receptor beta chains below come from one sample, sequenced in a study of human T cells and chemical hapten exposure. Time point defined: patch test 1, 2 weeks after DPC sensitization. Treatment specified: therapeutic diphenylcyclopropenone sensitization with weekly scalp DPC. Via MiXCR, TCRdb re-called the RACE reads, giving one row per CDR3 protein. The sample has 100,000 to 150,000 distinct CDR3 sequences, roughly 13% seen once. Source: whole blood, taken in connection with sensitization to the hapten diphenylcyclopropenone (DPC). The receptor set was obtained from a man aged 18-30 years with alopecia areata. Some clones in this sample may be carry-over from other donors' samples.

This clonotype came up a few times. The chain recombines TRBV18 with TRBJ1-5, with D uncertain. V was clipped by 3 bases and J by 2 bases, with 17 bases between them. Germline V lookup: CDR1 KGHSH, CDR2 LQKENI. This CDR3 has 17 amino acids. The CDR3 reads CASSPVEVSVGNQPQHF. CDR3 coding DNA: TGTGCCAGCTCACCCGTAGAGGTTTCAGTGGGCAATCAGCCCCAGCATTTT. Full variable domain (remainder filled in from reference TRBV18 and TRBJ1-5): NAGVMQNPRHLVRRRGQEARLRCSPMKGHSHVYWYRQLPEEGLKFMVYLQKENIIDESGMPKERFSAEFPKEGPSILRIQQVVRGDSAAYFCASSPVEVSVGNQPQHFGDGTRLSIL.

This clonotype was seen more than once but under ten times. The CDR3 nucleotides are TGTGCCAGCTCACCAGGGGACACCTCGTACGAGCAGTACGTC. Translating it yields CASSPGDTSYEQYV. The rearrangement links TRBV18 to TRBJ2-7, with D maybe TRBD1 (6 bases). The V and J ends lost 2 bases and 4 bases respectively, with 12 bases between them. Germline CDR1 reads KGHSH; CDR2 reads LQKENI. This CDR3 has 14 amino acids.

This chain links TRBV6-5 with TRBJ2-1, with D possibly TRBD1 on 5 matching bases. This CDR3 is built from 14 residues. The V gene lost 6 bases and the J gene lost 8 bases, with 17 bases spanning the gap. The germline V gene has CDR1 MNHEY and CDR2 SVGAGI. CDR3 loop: CASREGAAWDEQFF. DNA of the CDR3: TGTGCCAGCAGGGAAGGGGCGGCTTGGGATGAGCAGTTCTTC.

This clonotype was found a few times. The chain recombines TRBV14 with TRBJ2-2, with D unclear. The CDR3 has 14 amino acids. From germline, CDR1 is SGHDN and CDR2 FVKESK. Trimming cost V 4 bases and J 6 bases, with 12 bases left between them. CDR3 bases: TGTGCCAGCAGCCCAAATGTCGGTCCCGGGGAGCTGTTTTTT. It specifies CASSPNVGPGELFF.

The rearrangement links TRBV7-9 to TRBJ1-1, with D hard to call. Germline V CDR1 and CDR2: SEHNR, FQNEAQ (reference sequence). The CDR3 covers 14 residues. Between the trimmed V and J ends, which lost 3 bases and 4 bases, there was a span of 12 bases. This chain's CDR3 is CASSFGSGSTEAFF. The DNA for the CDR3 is TGTGCCAGCAGCTTTGGATCGGGGAGCACTGAAGCTTTCTTT.

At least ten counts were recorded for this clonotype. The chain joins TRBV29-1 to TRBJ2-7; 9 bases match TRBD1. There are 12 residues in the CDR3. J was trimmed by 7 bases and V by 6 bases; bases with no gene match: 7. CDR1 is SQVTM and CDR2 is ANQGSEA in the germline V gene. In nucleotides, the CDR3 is TGCAGCGTGGGGACAGGGCTGAGGGAGCAGTACTTC. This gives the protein CSVGTGLREQYF.

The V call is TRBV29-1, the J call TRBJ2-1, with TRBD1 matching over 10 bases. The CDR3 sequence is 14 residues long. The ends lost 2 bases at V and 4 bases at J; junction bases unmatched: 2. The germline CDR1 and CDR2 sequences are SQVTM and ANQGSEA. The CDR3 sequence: CSVERGQGYNEQFF. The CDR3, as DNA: TGCAGCGTTGAAAGGGGACAGGGGTACAATGAGCAGTTCTTC.

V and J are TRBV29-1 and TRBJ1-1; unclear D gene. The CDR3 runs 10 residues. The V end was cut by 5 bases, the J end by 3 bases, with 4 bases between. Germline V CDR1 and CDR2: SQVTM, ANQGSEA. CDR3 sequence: CSVFYTEAFF. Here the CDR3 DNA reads TGCAGCGTTTTCTACACTGAAGCTTTCTTT.

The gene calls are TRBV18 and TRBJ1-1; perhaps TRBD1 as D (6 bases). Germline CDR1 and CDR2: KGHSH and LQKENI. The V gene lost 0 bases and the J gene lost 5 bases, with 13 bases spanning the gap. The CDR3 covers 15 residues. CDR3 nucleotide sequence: TGTGCCAGCTCACCACCGGACAGTCCCCTTACTGAAGCTTTCTTT. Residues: CASSPPDSPLTEAFF.

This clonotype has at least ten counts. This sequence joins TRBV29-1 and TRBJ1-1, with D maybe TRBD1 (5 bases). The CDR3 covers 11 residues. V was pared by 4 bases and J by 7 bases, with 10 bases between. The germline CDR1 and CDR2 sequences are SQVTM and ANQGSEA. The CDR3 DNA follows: TGCAGCGTTGCTGTGGGGGGTGAAGCTTTCTTT. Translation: CSVAVGGEAFF.

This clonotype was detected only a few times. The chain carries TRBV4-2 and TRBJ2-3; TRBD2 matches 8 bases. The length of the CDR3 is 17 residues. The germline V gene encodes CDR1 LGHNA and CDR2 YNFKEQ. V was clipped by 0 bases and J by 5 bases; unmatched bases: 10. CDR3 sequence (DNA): TGTGCCAGCAGCCAAGAAGTCCGCGGGGGGCTTTTAGATACGCAGTATTTT. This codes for CASSQEVRGGLLDTQYF.

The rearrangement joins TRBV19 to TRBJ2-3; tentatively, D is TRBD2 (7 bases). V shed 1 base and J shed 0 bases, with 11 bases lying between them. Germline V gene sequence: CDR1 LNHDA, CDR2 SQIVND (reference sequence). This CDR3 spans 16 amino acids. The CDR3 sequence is CASSIGRGASTDTQYF. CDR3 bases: TGTGCCAGTAGTATAGGACGGGGGGCTAGCACAGATACGCAGTATTTT.

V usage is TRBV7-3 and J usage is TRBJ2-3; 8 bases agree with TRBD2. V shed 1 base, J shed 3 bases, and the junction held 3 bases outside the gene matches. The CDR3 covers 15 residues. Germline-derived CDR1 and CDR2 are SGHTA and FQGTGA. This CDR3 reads CASSLIAGKTDTQYF. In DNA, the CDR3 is TGTGCCAGCAGCTTAATAGCGGGGAAGACAGATACGCAGTATTTT.

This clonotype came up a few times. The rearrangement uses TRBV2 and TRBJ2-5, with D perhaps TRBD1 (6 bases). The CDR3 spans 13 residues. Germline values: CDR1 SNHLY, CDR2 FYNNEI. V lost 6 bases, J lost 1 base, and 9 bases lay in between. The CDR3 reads CASRSDSQETQYF. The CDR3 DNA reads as TGTGCCAGCAGGTCGGACAGCCAAGAGACCCAGTACTTC.